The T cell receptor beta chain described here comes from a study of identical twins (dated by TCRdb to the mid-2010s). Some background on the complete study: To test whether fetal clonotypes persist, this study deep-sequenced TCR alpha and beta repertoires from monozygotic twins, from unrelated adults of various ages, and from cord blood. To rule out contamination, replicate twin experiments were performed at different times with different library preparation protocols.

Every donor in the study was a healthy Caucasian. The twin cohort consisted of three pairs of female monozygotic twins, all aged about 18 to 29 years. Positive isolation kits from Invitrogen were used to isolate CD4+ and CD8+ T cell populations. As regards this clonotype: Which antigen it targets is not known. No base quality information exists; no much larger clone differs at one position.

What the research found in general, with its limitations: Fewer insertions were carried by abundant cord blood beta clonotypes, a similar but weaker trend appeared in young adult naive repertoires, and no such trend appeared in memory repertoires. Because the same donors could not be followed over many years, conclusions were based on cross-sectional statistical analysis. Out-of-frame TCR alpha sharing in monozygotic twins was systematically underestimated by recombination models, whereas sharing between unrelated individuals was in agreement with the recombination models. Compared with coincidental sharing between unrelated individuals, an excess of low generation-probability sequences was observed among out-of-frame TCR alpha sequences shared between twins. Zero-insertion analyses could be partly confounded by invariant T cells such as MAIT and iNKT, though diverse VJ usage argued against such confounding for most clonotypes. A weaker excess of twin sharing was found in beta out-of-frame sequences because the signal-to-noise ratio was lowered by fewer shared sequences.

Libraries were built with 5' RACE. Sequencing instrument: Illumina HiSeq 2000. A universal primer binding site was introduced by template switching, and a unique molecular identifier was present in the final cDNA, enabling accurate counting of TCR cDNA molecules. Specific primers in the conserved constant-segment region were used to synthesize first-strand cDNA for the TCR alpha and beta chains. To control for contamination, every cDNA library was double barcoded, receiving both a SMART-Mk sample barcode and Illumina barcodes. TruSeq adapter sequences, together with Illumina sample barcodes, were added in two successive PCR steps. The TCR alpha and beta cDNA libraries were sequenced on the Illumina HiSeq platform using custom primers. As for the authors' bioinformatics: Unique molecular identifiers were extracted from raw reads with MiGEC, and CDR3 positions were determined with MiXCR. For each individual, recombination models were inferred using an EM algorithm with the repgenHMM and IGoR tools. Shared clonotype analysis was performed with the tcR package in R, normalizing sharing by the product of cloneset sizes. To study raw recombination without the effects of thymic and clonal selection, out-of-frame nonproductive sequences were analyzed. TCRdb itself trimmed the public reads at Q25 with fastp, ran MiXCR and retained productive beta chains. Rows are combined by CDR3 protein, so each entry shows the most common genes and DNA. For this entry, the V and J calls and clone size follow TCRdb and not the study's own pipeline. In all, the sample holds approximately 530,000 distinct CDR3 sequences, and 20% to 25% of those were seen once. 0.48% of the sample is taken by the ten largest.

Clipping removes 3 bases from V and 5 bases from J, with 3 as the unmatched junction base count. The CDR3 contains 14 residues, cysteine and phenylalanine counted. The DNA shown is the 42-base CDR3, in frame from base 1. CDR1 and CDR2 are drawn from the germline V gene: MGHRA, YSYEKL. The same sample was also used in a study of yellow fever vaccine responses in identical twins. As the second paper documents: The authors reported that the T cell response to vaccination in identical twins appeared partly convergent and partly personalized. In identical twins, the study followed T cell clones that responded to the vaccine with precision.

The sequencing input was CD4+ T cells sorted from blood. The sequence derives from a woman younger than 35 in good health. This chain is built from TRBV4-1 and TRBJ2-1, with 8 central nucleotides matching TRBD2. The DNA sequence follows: TGCGCCAGCAGCCAGACACTAGCGGACAATGAGCAGTTCTTC. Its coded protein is CASSQTLADNEQFF.